This T cell receptor (beta chain) was captured by sequencing in a study of blood T cell repertoires in COVID-19. The germline V and J ends were trimmed by 2 bases and 0 bases, with 12 bases remaining between them. The V gene's germline CDR1 is WNHNN and CDR2 SYGVQD (reference sequence). This CDR3 is 16 amino acids long. Here immunoSEQ multiplex PCR was the method, and the copy in TCRdb shows in-frame clones only, minus some. This table holds over 150,000 clones, 80% found once. The sequence was obtained from a woman in her fifties or sixties who had recovered from COVID-19. The genes are TRBV10-1 and TRBJ2-3, with a possible D match to TRBD1 (5 bases). Sequencing used PBMCs or T cells enriched from blood (not recorded which). The CDR3 DNA reads TGCGCCAGCAGTGAGGGTAGGGGCAAGAGCACAGATACGCAGTATTTT. Residues: CASSEGRGKSTDTQYF.